The 30 T cell receptor beta chains presented below share a single source sample, sequenced in a study of response to subunit inactivated influenza vaccine. Using its own MiXCR run on the RT-PCR reads, TCRdb lists one record per CDR3 protein. Of 650,000 to 800,000 distinct CDR3 sequences in the sample, approximately 14% were seen once. Here the sequenced sample was PBMCs from blood, taken around 14 days before vaccination. The receptor set was obtained from a man aged 45-60 years who received an inactivated influenza vaccine.

V is TRBV5-4 and J is TRBJ2-1, with 9 positions matching TRBD2. The V segment lost 4 bases and the J segment 9 bases; nucleotides outside the gene matches: 14. The germline V gene has CDR1 SGHNT and CDR2 YYREEE (reference sequence). This CDR3 is 16 amino acids long. The CDR3 DNA sequence: TGTGCCAGCAGCCGTACTAGCGGGCCGACCGGGGGTGAGCAGTTCTTC. Protein sequence: CASSRTSGPTGGEQFF.

The CDR3: CASSLGLQGGGELFF. As DNA, the CDR3 is TGTGCCAGCAGTTTAGGTTTGCAGGGTGGCGGGGAGCTGTTTTTT. The chain uses TRBV12-3 or TRBV12-4 and TRBJ2-2, with D tentatively TRBD1 (5 bases). The CDR3 is 15 residues long. The germline V and J ends were trimmed by 1 base and 7 bases, with 13 bases remaining between them.

This clonotype was seen more than once but under ten times. The chain uses TRBV5-1 and TRBJ2-1; 7 bases match TRBD1. CDR1 and CDR2 (germline): SGHRS, YFSETQ. V lost 5 bases and J lost 15; bases outside the gene matches: 11. The CDR3 length is 12 residues. In nucleotides, the CDR3 is TGCGCCAGCAGGCATGACAGGGATCCCCGGTTCTTC. Residues: CASRHDRDPRFF.

This clonotype was detected only a few times. The chain links TRBV6-5 to TRBJ2-7; D ambiguous. Trimming cost V 7 bases and J 2 bases, with 21 bases left between them. Germline V gene data show CDR1 as MNHEY and CDR2 as SVGAGI. The CDR3 contains 16 residues. In DNA form, the CDR3 reads TGTGCCAGCACTTCAAACACCCGCCGTGGCCCCTACGAGCAGTACTTC. Translating gives CASTSNTRRGPYEQYF.

The chain joins TRBV9 to TRBJ2-7; 14 bases line up with TRBD2. With 3 bases clipped from V and 11 bases from J, the junction kept 10 bases outside the gene matches. Germline CDR1 reads SGDLS; CDR2 reads YYNGEE. The CDR3 runs 15 residues. The CDR3 DNA sequence: TGTGCCAGCAGCGCCCTCGGGACTAGCGGGAGTATTGAGTACTTC. Residues: CASSALGTSGSIEYF.

The gene calls are TRBV6-1 and TRBJ1-5, with 8 positions matching TRBD1. V shed 5 bases and J 2 bases; nucleotides not matched to a gene: 14. Germline V gene sequence: CDR1 MNHNS, CDR2 SASEGT. The CDR3 has 18 residues. The CDR3 is CASSQSRTGGSGNQPQHF. CDR3 DNA: TGTGCCAGCAGTCAATCCCGAACAGGGGGTTCTGGCAATCAGCCCCAGCATTTT.

This clonotype occurred many times. The chain has TRBV19 and TRBJ2-7; 7 bases agree with TRBD2. V lost 3 bases to trimming and J lost 2 bases; unmatched junction nucleotides: 4. This CDR3 contains 14 residues. Germline V gene sequence: CDR1 LNHDA, CDR2 SQIVND (reference sequence). CDR3 sequence reads: CASSIDSGTYEQYF. The CDR3 nucleotides read TGTGCCAGTAGTATCGACAGCGGGACCTACGAGCAGTACTTC.

This clonotype has more than one count but fewer than ten. This chain connects TRBV10-3 to TRBJ1-2; 7 nucleotides agree with TRBD1. The CDR3 extends over 14 amino acids. V lost 4 bases to trimming and J lost 5 bases; unmatched junction nucleotides: 7. Germline values: CDR1 ENHRY, CDR2 SYGVKD. The CDR3 DNA reads as TGTGCCATCAGTGGAACAGGGGATGGATATGGCTACACCTTC. This codes for CAISGTGDGYGYTF.

The chain recombines TRBV7-2 with TRBJ1-1; D not certain. The CDR3 has 14 residues. V lost 1 base and J 6 bases, leaving 12 bases between the germline ends. Germline lookup yields CDR1 SGHTA and CDR2 FQGNSA. The CDR3 reads CASSLVWVGSEAFF. The CDR3 DNA sequence: TGTGCCAGCAGCTTAGTGTGGGTAGGGTCTGAAGCTTTCTTT.

There are a few counts of this clonotype. In nucleotides, the CDR3 is TGCAGTGCTAGTTCTTATGGCTACACCTTC. It codes for CSASSYGYTF. The rearrangement uses TRBV20-1 and TRBJ1-2; no clear D gene. Germline V gives CDR1 DFQATT, CDR2 SNEGSKA (reference sequence). CDR3 length equals 10 residues. The V end was cut by 3 bases, the J end by 5 bases, with 4 bases between.

This clonotype was counted ten times or more. The chain joins TRBV4-2 to TRBJ2-1; 11 bases line up with TRBD2. The V and J ends lost 4 bases and 1 base, in that order; junction bases with no gene match: 21. The length of the CDR3 is 22 residues. Per germline, CDR1 LGHNA and CDR2 YNFKEQ. In DNA, the CDR3 is TGTGCCAGCAGCCCAAAGTGGGGGCCTGGGGGGACTAGCGGTACTTCCTACAATGAGCAGTTCTTC. Its translation is CASSPKWGPGGTSGTSYNEQFF.

This rearrangement joins TRBV4-3 to TRBJ2-5; TRBD1 is a possible D gene (5 bases). CDR1 is LGHNA, CDR2 YSLEER, per germline. The CDR3 spans 15 residues. Between the trimmed V and J ends, which lost 1 base and 0 bases, there was a span of 9 bases. The DNA of the CDR3 is TGCGCCAGCAGCCAAGGGCAGGGTTACCAAGAGACCCAGTACTTC. Translated: CASSQGQGYQETQYF.

This clonotype came up a few times. Written as DNA, the CDR3 is TGTGCCAGCAGCGCACGGCGTGGGACAGGAGCCTACGAGCAGTACTTC. It specifies CASSARRGTGAYEQYF. V is TRBV7-2 and J is TRBJ2-7; 8 bases line up with TRBD1. CDR1 and CDR2 from the germline V gene are SGHTA and FQGNSA. V trimming: 5 bases; J trimming: 2 bases; junction bases outside the gene matches: 11. The CDR3 runs 16 residues.

The chain carries TRBV6-5 and TRBJ1-1; D call uncertain. The length of the CDR3 is 17 residues. Per the germline V gene, CDR1 is MNHEY and CDR2 is SVGAGI. The V gene lost 3 bases and the J gene lost 3 bases, with 20 bases spanning the gap. The CDR3 region is CASSYFGRLAGDTEAFF. CDR3 nucleotides: TGTGCCAGCAGTTATTTCGGGCGGCTTGCGGGTGACACTGAAGCTTTCTTT.

This clonotype appeared a few times. V gene TRBV21-1 combines with J gene TRBJ2-6. TRBV21-1 is a recognized pseudogene. This CDR3 contains 19 residues. CDR3 in amino acids: CASSKARDRGHSGANVLTF. The CDR3 DNA reads TGTGCCAGCAGCAAAGCGCGAGACCGAGGTCACTCTGGGGCCAACGTCCTGACTTTC.

This clonotype was found a few times. The chain couples TRBV27 to TRBJ2-1; D unclear. Trimming took off 4 bases at V and 7 bases at J, with 8 bases between the two ends. The CDR3 has 12 residues. Germline CDR1 is MNHEY and CDR2 is SMNVEV (reference sequence). CDR3: CASSSEGNEQFF. CDR3 DNA sequence: TGTGCCAGCAGTTCCGAAGGAAATGAGCAGTTCTTC.

This clonotype was seen only a few times. The V gene is TRBV10-3, the J gene TRBJ2-1; TRBD1 might be the D (7 bases). Germline V gene sequence: CDR1 ENHRY, CDR2 SYGVKD. The germline V and J ends were trimmed by 6 bases and 9 bases, with 24 bases remaining between them. This CDR3 has 16 residues. This chain's CDR3 is CAISSGGTAAPGEQFF. Here the CDR3 DNA reads TGTGCCATCAGCTCAGGGGGGACTGCGGCACCAGGTGAGCAGTTCTTC.

This clonotype was seen only a few times. The chain recombines TRBV18 with TRBJ1-4; tentative D call: TRBD1 (5 bases). This CDR3 comprises 13 residues. The germline V gene encodes CDR1 KGHSH and CDR2 LQKENI. V lost 2 bases to trimming and J lost 8 bases, with 9 bases between them. For the CDR3, the DNA is TGTGCCAGCTCACCAGGGGCGGGCGAAAAACTGTTTTTT. Its translation: CASSPGAGEKLFF.

This clonotype has a handful of counts. The V gene is TRBV12-3 or TRBV12-4, the J gene TRBJ2-1; possible D gene TRBD2, 6 bases. The CDR3 runs to 15 residues. The V and J ends lost 3 bases and 11 bases respectively, with 20 bases between them. The CDR3 spells CASSFRRGTINKQFF. The CDR3 DNA sequence: TGTGCCAGCAGTTTTAGGAGGGGAACCATAAATAAGCAGTTCTTC.

This clonotype was counted only a few times. The chain is built from TRBV5-5 and TRBJ1-3, with a tentative D call TRBD1 (5 bases). V was clipped by 1 base and J by 3 bases, with 11 bases between them. Per germline, CDR1 SGHKS and CDR2 YYEKEE (reference sequence). The CDR3 loop spans 15 amino acids. The CDR3 loop reads CASSLSQGGGNTIYF. The CDR3 bases are TGTGCCAGCAGCTTGTCGCAGGGAGGTGGAAACACCATATATTTT.

This clonotype came up a few times. The chain uses TRBV2 and TRBJ1-2, with D tentatively TRBD1 (6 bases). Per germline, CDR1 SNHLY and CDR2 FYNNEI. The CDR3 loop spans 14 amino acids. With 5 bases removed from V and 3 bases from J, the gap between germline ends came to 13 bases. CDR3 loop: CASSRGGSDYGYTF. The CDR3 nucleotides read TGTGCCAGCAGTCGAGGGGGGTCCGACTATGGCTACACCTTC.

In this sample, this clonotype turned up a few times. The chain has TRBV15 and TRBJ1-1; D not resolved. Trimming removed 0 bases at V and 0 bases at J, with 8 bases between. Germline V gene lookup returns CDR1 LNHNV and CDR2 YYDKDF (reference sequence). CDR3 length equals 15 residues. CDR3 in DNA: TGTGCCACCAGCAGAGATCGGGGAATGAACACTGAAGCTTTCTTT. It codes for CATSRDRGMNTEAFF.

V and J are TRBV7-2 and TRBJ1-6; unclear D gene. The CDR3 sequence is 14 residues long. V was shortened by 4 bases and J by 9 bases, with 13 bases between the two germline ends. Germline CDR1 and CDR2: SGHTA and FQGNSA. The CDR3 spells CASSYTQTSSPLHF. The CDR3 DNA sequence: TGTGCCAGCAGCTATACTCAAACGAGTTCACCCCTCCACTTT.

This clonotype was seen a handful of times. The V gene is TRBV7-9, the J gene TRBJ2-7; possible D gene TRBD1, 6 bases. V lost 5 bases and J lost 9, with 20 bases in between. From germline, CDR1 is SEHNR and CDR2 FQNEAQ (reference sequence). The CDR3 covers 14 residues. The CDR3 spells CASSRRTDRGGQYF. The CDR3 DNA sequence: TGTGCCAGCAGCCGCAGGACGGACCGAGGGGGGCAGTACTTC. Using reference TRBV7-9 and TRBJ2-7 for the parts outside the CDR3, the full variable domain is DTGVSQNPRHKITKRGQNVTFRCDPISEHNRLYWYRQTLGQGPEFLTYFQNEAQLEKSRLLSDRFSAERPKGSFSTLEIQRTEQGDSAMYLCASSRRTDRGGQYFGPGTRLTVT.

CDR3 protein: CASSKLGTGYNEQFF. In DNA, the CDR3 is TGTGCCAGCAGTAAACTCGGGACAGGTTACAATGAGCAGTTCTTC. V gene TRBV6-2 or TRBV6-3 combines with J gene TRBJ2-1, with TRBD1 matching 8 bases. After removal of 5 bases from V and 4 bases from J, the junction contained 7 bases not matched to a gene. Germline CDR1 is MNHEY and CDR2 is SVGEGT. This CDR3 spans 15 amino acids.

This clonotype was picked up a small number of times. The rearrangement uses TRBV27 and TRBJ2-7, with D possibly TRBD2 on 6 matching bases. Germline CDR1 is MNHEY and CDR2 is SMNVEV (reference sequence). V lost 6 bases and J 2 bases, leaving 14 bases between the germline ends. The CDR3 length is 14 residues. CDR3 protein: CASSVTGGTYEQYF. The CDR3 DNA is TGTGCCAGCAGCGTTACCGGAGGGACCTACGAGCAGTACTTC.

The chain employs TRBV5-4 and TRBJ2-2; TRBD1 matches at 8 bases. The CDR3 contains 16 residues. Germline assignment: CDR1 SGHNT and CDR2 YYREEE (reference sequence). V trimming: 4 bases; J trimming: 7 bases; junction bases outside the gene matches: 12. For the CDR3, the DNA is TGTGCCAGCAGCCCTCACACGGGACAGGCTATCGGGGAGCTGTTTTTT. It codes for CASSPHTGQAIGELFF.

The table lists this clonotype with a count of one. The J gene is TRBJ2-7, the V gene TRBV20-1; TRBD2 might be the D (5 bases). This CDR3 has 16 amino acids. V shed 0 bases and J shed 5 bases, with 20 bases lying between them. Per germline, CDR1 DFQATT and CDR2 SNEGSKA (reference sequence). The CDR3 loop reads CSARDMGRAKEDEQYF. The CDR3 DNA follows: TGCAGTGCTAGAGATATGGGAAGGGCCAAGGAGGACGAGCAGTACTTC.

The genes are TRBV4-2 and TRBJ2-2; D is ambiguous. Trimming cost V 0 bases and J 8 bases, with 13 bases left between them. Looked up from germline, CDR1 is LGHNA and CDR2 is YNFKEQ. This CDR3 has 15 residues. CDR3 sequence: CASSQDGFNLGELFF. The DNA of the CDR3 is TGTGCCAGCAGCCAAGATGGTTTCAATTTGGGGGAGCTGTTTTTT.

In its sample, this clonotype was seen many times. CDR3 residues: CASRFTESSGNTIYF. The CDR3 DNA sequence: TGTGCCAGCAGATTCACAGAATCCTCTGGAAACACCATATATTTT. The V gene is TRBV12-3 or TRBV12-4, the J gene TRBJ1-3; D ambiguous. V shed 6 bases and J shed 0 bases, with 12 bases lying between them. This CDR3 is built from 15 residues.